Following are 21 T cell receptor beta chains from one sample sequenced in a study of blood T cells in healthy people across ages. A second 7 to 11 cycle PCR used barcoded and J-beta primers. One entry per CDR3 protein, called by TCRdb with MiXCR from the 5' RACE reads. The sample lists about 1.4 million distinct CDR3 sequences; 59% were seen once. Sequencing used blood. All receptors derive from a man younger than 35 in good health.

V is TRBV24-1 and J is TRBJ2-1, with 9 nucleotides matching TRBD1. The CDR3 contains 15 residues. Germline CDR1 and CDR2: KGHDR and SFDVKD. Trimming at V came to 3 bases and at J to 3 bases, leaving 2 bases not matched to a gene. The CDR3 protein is CATSDLDRGYNEQFF. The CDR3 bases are TGTGCCACCAGTGATCTGGACAGGGGCTACAATGAGCAGTTCTTC.

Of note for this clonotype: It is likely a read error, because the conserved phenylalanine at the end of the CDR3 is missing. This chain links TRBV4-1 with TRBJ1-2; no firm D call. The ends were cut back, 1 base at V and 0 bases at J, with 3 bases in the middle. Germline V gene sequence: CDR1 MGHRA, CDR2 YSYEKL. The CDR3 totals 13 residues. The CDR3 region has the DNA TGCGCCAGCAGCCAAGTTACTAACTATGGCTACACCTTG. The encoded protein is CASSQVTNYGYTL.

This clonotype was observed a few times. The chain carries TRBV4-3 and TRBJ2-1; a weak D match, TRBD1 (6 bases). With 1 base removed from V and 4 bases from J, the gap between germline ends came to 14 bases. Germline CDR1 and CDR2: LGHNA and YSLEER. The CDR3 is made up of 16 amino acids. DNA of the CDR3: TGCGCCAGCAGCCAAGCCCCCGGGACAACATACAATGAGCAGTTCTTC. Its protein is CASSQAPGTTYNEQFF.

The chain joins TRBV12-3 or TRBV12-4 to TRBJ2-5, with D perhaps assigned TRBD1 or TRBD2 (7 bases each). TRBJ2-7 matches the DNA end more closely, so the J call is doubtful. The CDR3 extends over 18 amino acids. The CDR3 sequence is CASSLRGPSRDYVYEQYF. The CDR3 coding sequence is TGTGCCAGCAGTTTAAGGGGGCCCTCCAGGGACTATGTCTACGAGCAGTACTTC.

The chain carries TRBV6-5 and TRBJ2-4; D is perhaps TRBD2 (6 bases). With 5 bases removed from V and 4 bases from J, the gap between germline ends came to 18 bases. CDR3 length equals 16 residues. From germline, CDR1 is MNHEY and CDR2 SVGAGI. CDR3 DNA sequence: TGTGCCAGCAGTATAATACCCGGGACTCCGAAAAACATTCAGTACTTC. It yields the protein CASSIIPGTPKNIQYF.

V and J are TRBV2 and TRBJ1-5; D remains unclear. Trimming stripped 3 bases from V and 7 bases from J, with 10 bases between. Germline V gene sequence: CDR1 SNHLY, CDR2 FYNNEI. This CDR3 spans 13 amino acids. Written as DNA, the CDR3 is TGTGCCAGCAGTGAGGGAGCAAAACAGCCCCAGCATTTT. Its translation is CASSEGAKQPQHF.

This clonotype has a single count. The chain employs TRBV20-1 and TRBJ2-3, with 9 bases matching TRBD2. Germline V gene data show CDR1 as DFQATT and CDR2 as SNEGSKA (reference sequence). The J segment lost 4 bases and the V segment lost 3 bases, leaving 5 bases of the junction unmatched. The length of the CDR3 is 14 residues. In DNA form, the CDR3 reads TGCAGTGCTAGCTCGCGGGAGGGCCCAGATACGCAGTATTTT. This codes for CSASSREGPDTQYF.

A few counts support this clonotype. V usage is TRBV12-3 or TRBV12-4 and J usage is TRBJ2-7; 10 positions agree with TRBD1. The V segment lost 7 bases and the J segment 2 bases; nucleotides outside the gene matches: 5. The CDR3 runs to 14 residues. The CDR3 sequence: CASTRDRGTYEQYF. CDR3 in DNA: TGTGCCAGCACACGGGACAGGGGAACCTACGAGCAGTACTTC.

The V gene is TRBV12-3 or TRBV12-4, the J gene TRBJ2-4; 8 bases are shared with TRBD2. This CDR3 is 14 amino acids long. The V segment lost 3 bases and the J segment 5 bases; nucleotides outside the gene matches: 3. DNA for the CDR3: TGTGCCAGCAGTTTCGCCGGGGGGGAAAACATTCAGTACTTC. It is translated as CASSFAGGENIQYF.

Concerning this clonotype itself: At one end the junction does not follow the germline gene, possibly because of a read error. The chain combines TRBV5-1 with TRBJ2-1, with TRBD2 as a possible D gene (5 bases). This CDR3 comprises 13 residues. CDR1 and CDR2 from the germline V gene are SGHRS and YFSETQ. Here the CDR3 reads CANSLIPGNEQFF. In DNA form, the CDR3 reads TGCGCCAACAGCTTGATTCCGGGGAATGAGCAGTTCTTC.

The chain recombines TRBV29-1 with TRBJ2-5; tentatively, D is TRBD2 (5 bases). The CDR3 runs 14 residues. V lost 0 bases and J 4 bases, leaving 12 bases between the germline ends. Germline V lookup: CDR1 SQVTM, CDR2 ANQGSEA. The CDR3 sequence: CSVEDLGRRETQYF. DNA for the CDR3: TGCAGCGTTGAAGATCTAGGGAGACGAGAGACCCAGTACTTC.

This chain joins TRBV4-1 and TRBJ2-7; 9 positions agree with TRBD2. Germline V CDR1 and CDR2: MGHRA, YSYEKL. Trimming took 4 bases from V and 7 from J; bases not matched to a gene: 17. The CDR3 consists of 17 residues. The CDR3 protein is CASSPGLARIPYNEQYF. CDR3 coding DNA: TGCGCCAGCAGCCCAGGACTAGCGCGTATCCCTTACAATGAGCAGTACTTC.

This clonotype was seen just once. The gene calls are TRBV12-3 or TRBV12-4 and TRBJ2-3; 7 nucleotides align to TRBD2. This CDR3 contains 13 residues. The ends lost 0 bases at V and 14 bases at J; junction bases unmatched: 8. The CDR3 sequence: CASSLALGGSMYF. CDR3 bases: TGTGCCAGCAGTTTAGCGCTTGGCGGGAGTATGTATTTT.

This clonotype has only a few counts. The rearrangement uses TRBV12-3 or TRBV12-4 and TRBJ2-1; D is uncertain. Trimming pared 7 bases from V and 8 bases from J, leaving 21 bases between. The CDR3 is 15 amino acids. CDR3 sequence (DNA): TGTGCCAGCACCCCCCCGGGCGGTCAGGTCGATGAGCAGTTCTTC. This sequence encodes CASTPPGGQVDEQFF.

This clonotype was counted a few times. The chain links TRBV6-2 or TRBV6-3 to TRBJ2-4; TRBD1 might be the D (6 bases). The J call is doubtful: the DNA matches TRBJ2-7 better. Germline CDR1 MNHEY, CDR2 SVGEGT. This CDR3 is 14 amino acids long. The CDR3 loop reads CASSPLIRGYEQYF. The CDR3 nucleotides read TGTGCCAGCAGCCCACTGATCAGGGGATACGAGCAGTACTTC.

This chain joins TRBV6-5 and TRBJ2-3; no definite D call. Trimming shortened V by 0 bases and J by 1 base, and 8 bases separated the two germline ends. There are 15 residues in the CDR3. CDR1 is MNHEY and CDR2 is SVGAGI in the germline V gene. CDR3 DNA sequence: TGTGCCAGCAGTTACTCAACGCTGGGCACAGATACGCAGTATTTT. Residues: CASSYSTLGTDTQYF.

The CDR3 loop is CASRQGHQPQHF. CDR3 DNA sequence: TGTGCCAGCAGACAGGGCCATCAGCCCCAGCATTTT. The V gene is TRBV6-2 or TRBV6-3, the J gene TRBJ1-5; D might be TRBD1 (6 bases). The CDR3 extends over 12 amino acids. Germline CDR1 MNHEY, CDR2 SVGEGT. V was clipped by 6 bases and J by 5 bases, with 8 bases between them.

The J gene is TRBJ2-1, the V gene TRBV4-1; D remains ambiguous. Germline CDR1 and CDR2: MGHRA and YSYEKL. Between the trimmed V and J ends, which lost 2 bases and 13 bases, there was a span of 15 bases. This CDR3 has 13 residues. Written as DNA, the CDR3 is TGCGCCAGCAGCCAAATCGAGGAAGAGACCCAGTTCTTC. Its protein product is CASSQIEEETQFF.

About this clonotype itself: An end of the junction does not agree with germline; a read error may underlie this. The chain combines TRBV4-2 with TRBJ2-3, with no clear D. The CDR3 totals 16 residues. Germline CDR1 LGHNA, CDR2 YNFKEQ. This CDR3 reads CASSQEVLGSTDTRYF. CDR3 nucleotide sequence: TGTGCCAGCAGCCAAGAAGTTCTGGGAAGCACAGATACGCGGTATTTT.

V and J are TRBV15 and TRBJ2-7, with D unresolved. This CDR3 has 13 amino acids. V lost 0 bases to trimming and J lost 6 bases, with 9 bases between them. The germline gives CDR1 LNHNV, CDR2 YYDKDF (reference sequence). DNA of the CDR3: TGTGCCACCAGCAGAGAGGCAGTCGTCGAGCAGTACTTC. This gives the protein CATSREAVVEQYF.

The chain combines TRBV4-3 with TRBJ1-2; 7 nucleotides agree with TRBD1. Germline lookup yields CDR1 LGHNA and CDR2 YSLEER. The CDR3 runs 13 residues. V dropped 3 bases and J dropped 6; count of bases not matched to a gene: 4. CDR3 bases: TGCGCCAGCAGCCATTCGGGACAGAATGGCTACACCTTC. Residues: CASSHSGQNGYTF.